The next 21 T cell receptor beta chains were all read from a single sample in a study of cytomegalovirus exposure and HLA in healthy donors. TCRdb's copy holds only in-frame clones and misses some; the assay was immunoSEQ multiplex PCR. The data contain 150,000 to 200,000 clones, roughly 83% of them singletons. Sequencing was performed on PBMCs. These receptors were collected from a woman in her late teens or twenties in good health and CMV-seronegative.

This chain joins TRBV9 and TRBJ2-7; D gene uncertain. This CDR3 has 15 residues. CDR1 is SGDLS and CDR2 is YYNGEE in the germline V gene. Trimming stripped 1 base from V and 1 base from J, with 12 bases between. CDR3 DNA: TGTGCCAGCAGCGTATTGTCAGGTTCATCCTACGAGCAGTACTTC. Protein: CASSVLSGSSYEQYF.

The sample holds a few counts of this clone. This rearrangement joins TRBV10-3 to TRBJ2-7, with a possible D match to TRBD1 (5 bases). Germline lookup yields CDR1 ENHRY and CDR2 SYGVKD. V lost 6 bases, J lost 6 bases, and 9 bases lay in between. The CDR3 covers 11 residues. The CDR3 DNA reads as TGTGCCATCAGGGGTGGGGCCGAGCAGTACTTC. Encoded protein: CAIRGGAEQYF.

This chain connects TRBV18 to TRBJ1-4, with no clear D. Trimming took off 1 base at V and 4 bases at J, with 13 bases between the two ends. CDR1 is KGHSH and CDR2 is LQKENI in the germline V gene. The length of the CDR3 is 16 residues. In DNA form, the CDR3 reads TGTGCCAGCTCACCACTGGTGTCGGGAGTTAATGAAAAACTGTTTTTT. Residues: CASSPLVSGVNEKLFF.

This chain links TRBV19 with TRBJ1-2; no firm D call. CDR3 length equals 15 residues. Germline V lookup: CDR1 LNHDA, CDR2 SQIVND (reference sequence). Trimming took off 3 bases at V and 8 bases at J, with 19 bases between the two ends. CDR3 sequence reads: CASSILSSGIRGYTF. The CDR3 nucleotides are TGTGCCAGTAGTATTCTTTCTAGCGGCATCCGAGGCTACACCTTC.

The V gene is TRBV4-1, the J gene TRBJ1-2; D is unclear. V dropped 2 bases and J dropped 4 bases, with 14 bases sitting between them. Germline CDR1 MGHRA, CDR2 YSYEKL. There are 15 residues in the CDR3. DNA for the CDR3: TGCGCCAGCAGCCAAAAGGTGCAGGAACTCTATGGCTACACCTTC. Translated, it gives CASSQKVQELYGYTF.

The gene calls are TRBV4-1 and TRBJ2-7; tentative D call: TRBD2 (7 bases). Germline V CDR1 and CDR2: MGHRA, YSYEKL. This CDR3 is built from 16 residues. The V end lost 0 bases, the J end lost 3 bases, and 15 bases lay between the germline ends. This CDR3 reads CASSQDFGGRDYEQYF. The DNA of the CDR3 is TGCGCCAGCAGCCAAGATTTCGGGGGGCGGGACTACGAGCAGTACTTC.

The genes are TRBV5-4 and TRBJ1-5; 9 bases agree with TRBD1. CDR3 length: 17 amino acids. Per the germline V gene, CDR1 is SGHNT and CDR2 is YYREEE (reference sequence). With V trimmed by 0 bases and J by 7 bases, 11 bases remained unmatched. This CDR3 reads CASSLDPGQGFRQPQHF. The CDR3 nucleotides are TGTGCCAGCAGCTTGGATCCGGGACAGGGATTCAGGCAGCCCCAGCATTTT. Variable domain in full (rest from reference TRBV5-4 and TRBJ1-5): ETGVTQSPTHLIKTRGQQVTLRCSSQSGHNTVSWYQQALGQGPQFIFQYYREEENGRGNFPPRFSGLQFPNYSSELNVNALELDDSALYLCASSLDPGQGFRQPQHFGDGTRLSIL.

This clone was seen a single time. The V and J genes are TRBV19 and TRBJ2-2; D is ambiguous. This CDR3 has 13 residues. The V gene lost 8 bases and the J gene lost 1 base, with 8 bases spanning the gap. Per germline, CDR1 LNHDA and CDR2 SQIVND (reference sequence). CDR3 region: CASLTENTGELFF. The CDR3 nucleotides are TGTGCCAGTCTAACAGAGAACACCGGGGAGCTGTTTTTT.

The chain carries TRBV7-7 and TRBJ2-7, with D possibly being TRBD1 (6 bases). Germline loops: CDR1 SSHAT, CDR2 FNYEAQ (reference sequence). V was clipped by 5 bases and J by 6 bases, with 17 bases between them. The CDR3 consists of 14 residues. For the CDR3, the DNA is TGTGCCAGCAGCACGGAAGGACAGCTCGCCGAGCAGTACTTC. It yields the protein CASSTEGQLAEQYF.

The CDR3 bases are TGCGCCAGCAGCCCACCCTGGGGAGCGGGAAACCAAGAGACCCAGTACTTC. It specifies CASSPPWGAGNQETQYF. The genes are TRBV5-1 and TRBJ2-5; 7 nucleotides agree with TRBD2. J gave up 0 bases and V 4 bases, and 12 bases lay outside the gene matches. Germline CDR1 reads SGHRS; CDR2 reads YFSETQ. CDR3 size: 17 residues.

This sequence joins TRBV4-1 and TRBJ2-7, with TRBD2 matching 11 bases. In germline, CDR1 is MGHRA, CDR2 YSYEKL. V lost 4 bases, J lost 3 bases, and 5 bases stayed unmatched. The CDR3 consists of 15 residues. CDR3 residues: CASSLGTSGVYEQYF. As DNA, the CDR3 is TGCGCCAGCAGCCTGGGGACTAGCGGAGTCTACGAGCAGTACTTC.

The chain is built from TRBV7-7 and TRBJ2-1; TRBD2 agrees at 10 bases. From germline, CDR1 is SSHAT and CDR2 FNYEAQ (reference sequence). V gave up 0 bases and J gave up 2 bases; unmatched junction bases: 10. The CDR3 has 19 residues. CDR3 amino acids: CASSLALAGEPSTYNEQFF. CDR3 in DNA: TGTGCCAGCAGCTTAGCTCTAGCGGGGGAACCTAGTACCTACAATGAGCAGTTCTTC. Full variable domain (missing parts from reference TRBV7-7 and TRBJ2-1): GAGVSQSPRYKVTKRGQDVTLRCDPISSHATLYWYQQALGQGPEFLTYFNYEAQPDKSGLPSDRFSAERPEGSISTLTIQRTEQRDSAMYRCASSLALAGEPSTYNEQFFGPGTRLTVL.

The CDR3 here is CASSQVGGRWAFF. The DNA for the CDR3 is TGCGCCAGCAGCCAAGTCGGCGGCCGGTGGGCTTTCTTT. This chain joins TRBV4-1 and TRBJ1-1; D remains unclear. The CDR3 spans 13 residues. The germline V gene encodes CDR1 MGHRA and CDR2 YSYEKL. V dropped 1 base and J dropped 11 bases, with 14 bases sitting between them.

The chain employs TRBV5-1 and TRBJ2-7; D unclear. The germline V gene encodes CDR1 SGHRS and CDR2 YFSETQ. This CDR3 is built from 12 residues. Between the trimmed V and J ends, which lost 7 bases and 2 bases, there was a span of 10 bases. CDR3 coding DNA: TGCGCCAGCTCACTGCCGGCCTACGAGCAGTACTTC. Translating gives CASSLPAYEQYF.

This clone was seen once. The chain uses TRBV5-1 and TRBJ2-1; possible D gene TRBD2, 7 bases. The CDR3 runs 16 residues. The V and J ends lost 1 base and 3 bases respectively, with 14 bases between them. The germline V gene has CDR1 SGHRS and CDR2 YFSETQ. CDR3 in amino acids: CASSLSAGANYNEQFF. CDR3 sequence (DNA): TGCGCCAGCAGCTTGAGTGCGGGGGCAAACTACAATGAGCAGTTCTTC.

The chain links TRBV6-6 to TRBJ2-7; TRBD2 matches at 7 bases. This CDR3 spans 14 amino acids. Germline loops: CDR1 MNHNY, CDR2 SVGAGI (reference sequence). V was pared by 9 bases and J by 3 bases, with 11 bases of the junction left unmatched. In DNA, the CDR3 is TGTGCCAGTATGGTCGGACTAGGAGGCTACGAGCAGTACTTC. Amino acid sequence: CASMVGLGGYEQYF.

This chain joins TRBV5-5 and TRBJ1-2; TRBD1 agrees at 8 bases. The germline gives CDR1 SGHKS, CDR2 YYEKEE (reference sequence). The V segment lost 1 base and the J segment 6 bases; nucleotides outside the gene matches: 11. The CDR3 length is 16 residues. The CDR3 spells CASSLSGQGARDGYTF. In DNA form, the CDR3 reads TGTGCCAGCAGCTTGTCAGGACAGGGAGCCCGCGATGGCTACACCTTC.

This clone has more than one count but fewer than ten. This chain connects TRBV18 to TRBJ1-2; D is uncertain. Trimming stripped 3 bases from V and 5 bases from J, with 10 bases between. The germline V gene has CDR1 KGHSH and CDR2 LQKENI. This CDR3 spans 13 amino acids. Here the CDR3 DNA reads TGTGCCAGCTCACCCCTAGAGGCGTATGGCTACACCTTC. Translated, it gives CASSPLEAYGYTF.

The chain is built from TRBV19 and TRBJ2-2, with a tentative D call TRBD1 (5 bases). V shed 4 bases and J shed 5 bases, with 8 bases lying between them. This CDR3 is built from 13 residues. Per germline, CDR1 LNHDA and CDR2 SQIVND (reference sequence). The CDR3 sequence: CASSRQRTGELFF. The CDR3 coding sequence is TGTGCCAGTAGTAGACAGAGGACCGGGGAGCTGTTTTTT. The whole variable domain, remainder taken from reference TRBV19 and TRBJ2-2, is DGGITQSPKYLFRKEGQNVTLSCEQNLNHDAMYWYRQDPGQGLRLIYYSQIVNDFQKGDIAEGYSVSREKKESFPLTVTSAQKNPTAFYLCASSRQRTGELFFGEGSRLTVL.

About this clone itself: The DNA is omitted, as the CDR3 cannot be located on it reliably, and the CDR3 follows TCRdb's listing. This chain links TRBV11-2 with TRBJ2-1; the tabulated D call, TRBD1, remains unverified against the DNA. The CDR3 is 15 residues long, ends included. Germline V lookup: CDR1 SGHAT, CDR2 FQNNGV. The CDR3 sequence: CARPTGRNFGNEQFF.

The chain carries TRBV19 and TRBJ1-1; no firm D call. CDR1 LNHDA and CDR2 SQIVND come from the germline V gene (reference sequence). V lost 5 bases, J lost 1 base, and 8 bases lay in between. The CDR3 is 13 residues long. The CDR3 region has the DNA TGTGCCAGTAGTTATCAACAGAACACTGAAGCTTTCTTT. Protein: CASSYQQNTEAFF. Full variable domain (missing parts from reference TRBV19 and TRBJ1-1): DGGITQSPKYLFRKEGQNVTLSCEQNLNHDAMYWYRQDPGQGLRLIYYSQIVNDFQKGDIAEGYSVSREKKESFPLTVTSAQKNPTAFYLCASSYQQNTEAFFGQGTRLTVV.